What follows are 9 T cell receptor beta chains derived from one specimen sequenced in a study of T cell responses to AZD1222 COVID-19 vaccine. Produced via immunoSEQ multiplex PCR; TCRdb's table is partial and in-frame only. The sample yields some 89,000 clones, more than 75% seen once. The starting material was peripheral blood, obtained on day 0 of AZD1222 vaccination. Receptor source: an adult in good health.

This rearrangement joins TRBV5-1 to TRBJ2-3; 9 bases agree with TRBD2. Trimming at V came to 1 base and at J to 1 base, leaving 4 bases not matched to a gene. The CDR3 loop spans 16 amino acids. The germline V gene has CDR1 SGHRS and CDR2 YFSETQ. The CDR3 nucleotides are TGCGCCAGCAGCTTGTTGACTAGCGGCCGCACAGATACGCAGTATTTT. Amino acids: CASSLLTSGRTDTQYF.

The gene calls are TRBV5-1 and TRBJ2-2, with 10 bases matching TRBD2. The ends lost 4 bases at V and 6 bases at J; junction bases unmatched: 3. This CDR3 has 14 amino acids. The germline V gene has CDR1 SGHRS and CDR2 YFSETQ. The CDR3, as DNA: TGCGCCAGCAGCGACCTAGCGGGAGCCGGGGAGCTGTTTTTT. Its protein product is CASSDLAGAGELFF.

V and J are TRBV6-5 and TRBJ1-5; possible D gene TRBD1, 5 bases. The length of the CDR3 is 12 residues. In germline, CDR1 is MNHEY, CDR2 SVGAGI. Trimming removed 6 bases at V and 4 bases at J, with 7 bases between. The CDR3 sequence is CASRAGNQPQHF. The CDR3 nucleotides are TGTGCCAGCAGAGCAGGGAATCAGCCCCAGCATTTT.

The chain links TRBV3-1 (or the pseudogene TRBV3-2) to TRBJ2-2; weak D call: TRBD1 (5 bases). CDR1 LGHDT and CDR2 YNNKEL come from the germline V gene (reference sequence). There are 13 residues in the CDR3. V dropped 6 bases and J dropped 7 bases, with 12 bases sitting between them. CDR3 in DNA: TGTGCCAGCAGGCAGGGTAATGGCGGGGAGCTGTTTTTT. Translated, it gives CASRQGNGGELFF.

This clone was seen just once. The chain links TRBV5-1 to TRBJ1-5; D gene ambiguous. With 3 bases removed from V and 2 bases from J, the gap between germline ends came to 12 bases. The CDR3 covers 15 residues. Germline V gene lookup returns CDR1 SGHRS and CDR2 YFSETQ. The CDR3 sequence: CASSYRPGGNQPQHF. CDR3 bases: TGCGCCAGCAGCTATCGCCCGGGCGGCAATCAGCCCCAGCATTTT. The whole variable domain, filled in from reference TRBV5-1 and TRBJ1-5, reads KAGVTQTPRYLIKTRGQQVTLSCSPISGHRSVSWYQQTPGQGLQFLFEYFSETQRNKGNFPGRFSGRQFSNSRSEMNVSTLELGDSALYLCASSYRPGGNQPQHFGDGTRLSIL.

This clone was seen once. In DNA, the CDR3 is TGTGCCAGTAGGCGGGCCGCCGGGTCTGGGGCCAACGTCCTGACTTTC. Its translation: CASRRAAGSGANVLTF. This chain uses TRBV19 with TRBJ2-6; D might be TRBD2 (5 bases). The V and J ends lost 6 bases and 1 base respectively, with 13 bases between them. This CDR3 has 16 residues. The germline V gene has CDR1 LNHDA and CDR2 SQIVND (reference sequence).

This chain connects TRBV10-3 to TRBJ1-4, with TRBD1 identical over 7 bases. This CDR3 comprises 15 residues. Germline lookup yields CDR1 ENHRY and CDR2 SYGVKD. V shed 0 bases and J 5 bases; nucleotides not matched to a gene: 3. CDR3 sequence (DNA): TGTGCCATCAGTGAGTCGGACAGGAGCAATGAAAAACTGTTTTTT. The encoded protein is CAISESDRSNEKLFF.

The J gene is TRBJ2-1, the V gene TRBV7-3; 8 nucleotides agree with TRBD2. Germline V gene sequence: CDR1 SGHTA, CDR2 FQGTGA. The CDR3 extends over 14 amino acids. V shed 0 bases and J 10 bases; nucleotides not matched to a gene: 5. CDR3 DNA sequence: TGTGCCAGCAGCTTAACGTCAAGCGGGGGAGAGCAGTTCTTC. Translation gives CASSLTSSGGEQFF.

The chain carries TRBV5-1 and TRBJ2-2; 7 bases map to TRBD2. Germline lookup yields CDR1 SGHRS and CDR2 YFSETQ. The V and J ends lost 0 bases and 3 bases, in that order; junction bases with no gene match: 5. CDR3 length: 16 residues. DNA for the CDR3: TGCGCCAGCAGCTTGGGGTCGGGAGGCTACACCGGGGAGCTGTTTTTT. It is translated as CASSLGSGGYTGELFF.